The 23 T cell receptor beta chains presented below share a single source sample, sequenced in a study of metastatic and nonmetastatic thyroid tumors. MiXCR reprocessed the PCR reads for TCRdb. The table includes about 64,000 clones, 4% to 4.5% detected once. Thyroid surgery was performed in patients who had received no treatment beforehand. The sample consisted of blood. Every receptor here comes from a female donor with papillary thyroid cancer or a benign thyroid nodule (not recorded which). Some clones in this sample may be carry-over from other donors' samples.

V and J are TRBV9 and TRBJ2-2; D unclear. The CDR3 runs to 13 residues. Trimming stripped 2 bases from V and 7 bases from J, with 9 bases between. Per germline, CDR1 SGDLS and CDR2 YYNGEE. Written as DNA, the CDR3 is TGTGCCAGCAGCGTTAATGACGGCGGGGAGCTGTTTTTT. Amino acid sequence: CASSVNDGGELFF.

The table lists this clone with a few counts. A much larger clone lies a single base off, so this may be a read error. The chain carries TRBV5-5 and TRBJ1-6, with no clear D. This CDR3 spans 14 amino acids. The V end was cut by 5 bases, the J end by 7 bases, with 13 bases between. Germline CDR1 is SGHKS and CDR2 is YYEKEE (reference sequence). The CDR3 coding sequence is TGTGCCAGCAGTCTCGGCACGGGAAATTCACCCCTCCACTTT. It translates to CASSLGTGNSPLHF.

This clone was recorded many times. The chain carries TRBV20-1 and TRBJ2-7, with D perhaps TRBD2 (5 bases). The ends were cut back, 4 bases at V and 6 bases at J, with 13 bases in the middle. CDR1 is DFQATT, CDR2 SNEGSKA, per germline (reference sequence). The CDR3 contains 12 residues. The CDR3 sequence is CSATADSTEQYF. The CDR3, as DNA: TGCAGTGCTACCGCGGACTCCACCGAGCAGTACTTC.

This clone was counted many times. This chain joins TRBV24-1 and TRBJ1-5; 7 nucleotides agree with TRBD1. Germline CDR1 reads KGHDR; CDR2 reads SFDVKD. V dropped 10 bases and J dropped 1; count of bases not matched to a gene: 12. CDR3 length equals 16 residues. As DNA, the CDR3 is TGTGCCACGGATCTAGACAGGGTTGTGAGCAATCAGCCCCAGCATTTT. This encodes CATDLDRVVSNQPQHF.

The sample holds many counts of this clone. This rearrangement joins TRBV24-1 to TRBJ2-3, with a tentative D call TRBD2 (6 bases). V was shortened by 4 bases and J by 4 bases, with 14 bases between the two germline ends. The CDR3 totals 15 residues. CDR1 is KGHDR and CDR2 is SFDVKD in the germline V gene. This CDR3 is CATSEARRAADTQYF. The CDR3 DNA reads TGTGCCACCAGTGAGGCGAGGAGGGCCGCAGATACGCAGTATTTT.

On this clone: A read error may explain this, as a much larger clone is one base away. The J gene is TRBJ2-7, the V gene TRBV13; 11 nucleotides agree with TRBD2. The ends lost 4 bases at V and 2 bases at J; junction bases unmatched: 4. The germline gives CDR1 PRHDT, CDR2 FYEKMQ (reference sequence). CDR3 length: 15 residues. Here the CDR3 reads CASSSRLAGPYEQYF. The DNA of the CDR3 is TGTGCCAGCAGCTCCAGACTAGCGGGACCCTACGAGCAGTACTTC.

This clone was observed a few times. Here the CDR3 reads CASRGGTGINNEQFF. The DNA of the CDR3 is TGTGCCAGCAGAGGGGGGACAGGGATTAACAATGAGCAGTTCTTC. The chain has TRBV6-2 or TRBV6-3 and TRBJ2-1; 9 nucleotides match TRBD1. In germline, CDR1 is MNHEY, CDR2 SVGEGT. J was trimmed by 5 bases and V by 6 bases; bases with no gene match: 8. There are 15 residues in the CDR3.

This clone was counted at least ten times. The chain has TRBV6-1 and TRBJ2-7; no clear D. CDR3 length equals 11 residues. Germline-derived CDR1 and CDR2 are MNHNS and SASEGT. Trimming removed 7 bases at V and 3 bases at J, with 7 bases between. The CDR3 bases are TGTGCCAGCACTTCCGGCTACGAGCAGTACTTC. It is translated as CASTSGYEQYF.

Concerning this clone itself: Compared with germline, one end of the junction differs, possibly owing to a read error. V is TRBV6-9 and J is TRBJ2-2; 9 bases line up with TRBD2. The CDR3 runs to 14 residues. Germline assignment: CDR1 MNHGY and CDR2 SVAAGI. The CDR3 DNA is TGTGCCAGCTGTTACCATAGCGGGAGTATGAGGCTGTTTTTT. Its protein is CASCYHSGSMRLFF.

Details on this clone: Just one base apart from a much larger clone, this may be a read error. Distinct nucleotide sequences in the sample also encode this CDR3. CDR3 sequence reads: CASSESRGGHETQYF. The CDR3, as DNA: TGTGCCAGCAGTGAATCCAGAGGGGGACATGAGACCCAGTACTTC. The chain couples TRBV25-1 to TRBJ2-5; weak D call: TRBD1 (6 bases). CDR1 and CDR2 (germline): MGHDK, SYGVNS. This CDR3 comprises 15 residues. The V gene lost 1 base and the J gene lost 5 bases, with 14 bases spanning the gap.

This clone was seen ten or more times. The V gene is TRBV30, the J gene TRBJ2-3; 14 bases map to TRBD2. The germline gives CDR1 GTSNPN, CDR2 SVGIG (reference sequence). The CDR3 covers 15 residues. V shed 4 bases, J shed 4 bases, and the junction held 4 bases outside the gene matches. As DNA, the CDR3 is TGTGCCTGGACGAGACTAGCGGGAGGGCCAGATACGCAGTATTTT. Its translation: CAWTRLAGGPDTQYF. The entire variable domain, with the rest obtained from reference TRBV30 and TRBJ2-3, is as follows: SQTIHQWPATLVQPVGSPLSLECTVEGTSNPNLYWYRQAAGRGLQLLFYSVGIGQISSEVPQNLSASRPQDRQFILSSKKLLLSDSGFYLCAWTRLAGGPDTQYFGPGTRLTVL.

This clone was picked up many times. This chain connects TRBV4-2 to TRBJ2-7; D gene unclear. Per germline, CDR1 LGHNA and CDR2 YNFKEQ. This CDR3 contains 15 residues. V was cut by 0 bases and J by 0 bases, with 9 bases left in between. The CDR3 DNA reads TGTGCCAGCAGCCAAGATTGGCGGAGCTCCTACGAGCAGTACTTC. This translates into CASSQDWRSSYEQYF.

The rearrangement links TRBV27 to TRBJ2-2; 10 positions agree with TRBD1. Germline lookup yields CDR1 MNHEY and CDR2 SMNVEV (reference sequence). With 5 bases clipped from V and 10 bases from J, the junction kept 13 bases outside the gene matches. This CDR3 has 16 residues. CDR3 nucleotides: TGTGCCAGCAGTCTTAGGACAGGGGGTGCCACAGTGGAGCTGTTTTTT. Protein: CASSLRTGGATVELFF.

This clone was observed at least ten times. The chain links TRBV19 to TRBJ1-5, with TRBD1 as a possible D gene (6 bases). From germline, CDR1 is LNHDA and CDR2 SQIVND (reference sequence). Trimming pared 1 base from V and 6 bases from J, leaving 13 bases between. The CDR3 is 15 residues long. The CDR3 nucleotides are TGTGCCAGTAGTATAGGGCAGGGCAGGGGTCAGCCCCAGCATTTT. Protein sequence: CASSIGQGRGQPQHF. Full variable domain (missing parts from reference TRBV19 and TRBJ1-5): DGGITQSPKYLFRKEGQNVTLSCEQNLNHDAMYWYRQDPGQGLRLIYYSQIVNDFQKGDIAEGYSVSREKKESFPLTVTSAQKNPTAFYLCASSIGQGRGQPQHFGDGTRLSIL.

This clone was recorded at least ten times. The chain has TRBV6-1 and TRBJ1-6; TRBD1 matches at 8 bases. The CDR3 totals 16 residues. Germline-derived CDR1 and CDR2 are MNHNS and SASEGT. Trimming took 4 bases from V and 7 from J; bases not matched to a gene: 9. This CDR3 reads CASSVQGASGNSPLHF. CDR3 bases: TGTGCCAGCAGTGTGCAGGGGGCGAGTGGGAATTCACCCCTCCACTTT.

This clone occurred many times. The CDR3 here is CASTLAGRANTGELFF. CDR3 bases: TGTGCCAGCACCCTAGCGGGGCGGGCGAACACCGGGGAGCTGTTTTTT. The gene calls are TRBV6-1 and TRBJ2-2, with 9 positions matching TRBD2. This CDR3 is 16 amino acids long. After removal of 7 bases from V and 0 bases from J, the junction contained 6 bases not matched to a gene. The V gene's germline CDR1 is MNHNS and CDR2 SASEGT.

The chain combines TRBV6-2 or TRBV6-3 with TRBJ1-1; 10 bases are a match to TRBD1. The germline V gene encodes CDR1 MNHEY and CDR2 SVGEGT. The trim removed 9 bases at V and 5 bases at J, leaving 12 bases unmatched. The CDR3 is 15 residues long. The CDR3 protein is CARSEKGQGRTEAFF. CDR3 nucleotide sequence: TGTGCCAGAAGCGAGAAGGGACAGGGGCGAACTGAAGCTTTCTTT.

A word on this clone: A much more abundant neighbour one base away suggests this may be a read error. The CDR3 here is CSSDPSTDTQYF. The CDR3 DNA reads TGCAGCTCGGACCCTAGCACAGATACGCAGTATTTT. The V call is TRBV29-1, the J call TRBJ2-3; no reliable D call. V was cut by 8 bases and J by 0 bases, with 9 bases left in between. Germline lookup yields CDR1 SQVTM and CDR2 ANQGSEA. CDR3 length: 12 residues.

This clone has only a few counts. The rearrangement uses TRBV7-8 and TRBJ2-7; 7 bases map to TRBD2. Germline values: CDR1 SGHVS, CDR2 FQNEAQ. V lost 2 bases to trimming and J lost 2 bases; unmatched junction nucleotides: 9. CDR3 length: 16 amino acids. CDR3 in DNA: TGTGCCAGCAGCTTATCCCCCAGCGGGATAACCTACGAGCAGTACTTC. It is translated as CASSLSPSGITYEQYF.

Concerning this clone itself: Relative to the germline gene, one junction end is altered; a read error may explain this. This chain joins TRBV7-2 and TRBJ2-2, with D tentatively TRBD2 (6 bases). The CDR3 runs 17 residues. Germline CDR1 SGHTA, CDR2 FQGNSA. The CDR3 loop is CGSSPPRGGANTVELFF. As DNA, the CDR3 is TGTGGCAGCAGCCCCCCCCGGGGAGGAGCGAACACCGTGGAGCTGTTTTTT.

This clone was seen a handful of times. It may be a read error: a sequence one base away is much more abundant. The V and J genes are TRBV29-1 and TRBJ2-1; D not resolved. Germline values: CDR1 SQVTM, CDR2 ANQGSEA. The CDR3 length is 11 residues. The CDR3 nucleotides read TGCAGCGCTCGACCCTACAATGATCAGTTCTTC. Translation gives CSARPYNDQFF.

This clone was seen a few times. The CDR3 loop reads CASSSGGTGDHEQYF. The CDR3 nucleotides are TGCGCCAGCAGCTCGGGCGGGACAGGGGACCACGAGCAGTACTTC. The chain joins TRBV5-1 to TRBJ2-7; 10 bases fit TRBD1. The ends lost 3 bases at V and 5 bases at J; junction bases unmatched: 8. CDR3 length: 15 residues. Germline V lookup: CDR1 SGHRS, CDR2 YFSETQ.

This clone was seen at least ten times. The V and J genes are TRBV6-1 and TRBJ1-2; D perhaps matches TRBD1 (6 bases). Deletions cut 2 bases from V and 4 bases from J, with 8 bases between. This CDR3 comprises 13 residues. Germline lookup yields CDR1 MNHNS and CDR2 SASEGT. CDR3 nucleotides: TGTGCCAGCAGTGAACAGGGGACCTATGGCTACACCTTC. Translation gives CASSEQGTYGYTF.